These 4 T cell receptor beta chains share one sample of origin, sequenced in a study of CD8+ T cells in alopecia areata. In each case, RNA was isolated and then reverse transcribed into cDNA as the sequencing template. Some clones are missing from TCRdb's copy, which holds only in-frame ones; the method was immunoSEQ multiplex PCR. The table has approximately 280,000 clones, 55% to 70% seen once; the top ten hold under 2%. Regarding treatment: oral pan-JAK inhibitor, 5-10 mg twice daily. This material consisted of CD4+ T cells sorted from blood, taken at week 24, from a patient treated with tofacitinib. These receptor sequences come from a human donor with alopecia areata.

The chain uses TRBV28 and TRBJ1-2; 9 bases match TRBD1. Per the germline V gene, CDR1 is MDHEN and CDR2 is SYDVKM. This CDR3 is 13 amino acids long. V lost 7 bases to trimming and J lost 9 bases; unmatched junction nucleotides: 9. The CDR3 is CASTSGQGTSYTF. The CDR3 DNA sequence: TGTGCCAGCACCTCGGGACAGGGTACGAGCTACACCTTC.

V gene TRBV7-8 combines with J gene TRBJ2-2; no clear D. Trimming shortened V by 5 bases and J by 1 base, and 11 bases separated the two germline ends. In germline, CDR1 is SGHVS, CDR2 FQNEAQ. CDR3 size: 15 residues. The CDR3 loop reads CASSRRTGNTGELFF. DNA of the CDR3: TGTGCCAGCAGCCGTCGGACGGGGAACACCGGGGAGCTGTTTTTT.

As regards this clone: Other nucleotide sequences from this sample produce the same CDR3. The genes are TRBV30 and TRBJ2-3, with D perhaps TRBD2 (5 bases). V lost 0 bases and J 1 base, leaving 11 bases between the germline ends. The V gene's germline CDR1 is GTSNPN and CDR2 SVGIG (reference sequence). This CDR3 spans 15 amino acids. This chain's CDR3 is CAWSVRGTGTDTQYF. The CDR3 DNA reads TGTGCCTGGAGTGTACGGGGAACGGGCACAGATACGCAGTATTTT. Full variable domain (outside the CDR3, taken from reference TRBV30 and TRBJ2-3): SQTIHQWPATLVQPVGSPLSLECTVEGTSNPNLYWYRQAAGRGLQLLFYSVGIGQISSEVPQNLSASRPQDRQFILSSKKLLLSDSGFYLCAWSVRGTGTDTQYFGPGTRLTVL.

The V and J genes are TRBV7-9 and TRBJ1-3; the D is unclear. Trimming removed 0 bases at V and 4 bases at J, with 4 bases between. The germline gives CDR1 SEHNR, CDR2 FQNEAQ (reference sequence). This CDR3 comprises 13 residues. The CDR3 sequence is CASSLASGNTIYF. The CDR3 coding sequence is TGTGCCAGCAGCTTAGCCTCCGGAAACACCATATATTTT.